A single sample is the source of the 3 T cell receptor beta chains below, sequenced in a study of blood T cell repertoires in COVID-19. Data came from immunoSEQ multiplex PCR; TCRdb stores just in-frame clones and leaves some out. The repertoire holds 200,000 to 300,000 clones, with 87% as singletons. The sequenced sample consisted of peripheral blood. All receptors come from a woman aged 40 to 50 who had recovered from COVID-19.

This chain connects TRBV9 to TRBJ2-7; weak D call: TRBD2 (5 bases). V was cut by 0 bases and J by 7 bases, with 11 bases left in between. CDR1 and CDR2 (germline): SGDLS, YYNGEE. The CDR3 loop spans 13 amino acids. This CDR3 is CASSVAGIGEQYF. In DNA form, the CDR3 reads TGTGCCAGCAGCGTAGCGGGGATTGGGGAGCAGTACTTC.

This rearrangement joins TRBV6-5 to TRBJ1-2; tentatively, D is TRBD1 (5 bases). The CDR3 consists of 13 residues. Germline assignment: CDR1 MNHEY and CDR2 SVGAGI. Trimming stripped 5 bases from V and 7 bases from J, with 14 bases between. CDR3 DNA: TGTGCCAGCAGTCGGGTGGGGGGTATTGGCTACACCTTC. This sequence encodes CASSRVGGIGYTF.

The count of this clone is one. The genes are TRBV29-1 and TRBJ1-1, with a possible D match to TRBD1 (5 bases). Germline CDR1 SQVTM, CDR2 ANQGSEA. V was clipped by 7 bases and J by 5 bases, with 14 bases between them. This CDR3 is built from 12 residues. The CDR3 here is CSGVSRGTEAFF. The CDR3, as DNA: TGCAGCGGGGTCTCCCGGGGGACTGAAGCTTTCTTT.